Listed here are 22 T cell receptor beta chains from one sample, sequenced in a study of T cells in Graves' hyperthyroidism and ophthalmopathy. What was amplified from RNA transcripts were TCR beta CDR3 regions. First-round RT-PCR with HTBI primers amplified the TCR CDR3 region. From the multiplex PCR reads, TCRdb called clonotypes with MiXCR, one entry per CDR3 protein. In the table there are around 690,000 distinct CDR3 sequences, about a fifth of which are singletons. Sequencing was performed on blood. The receptors were sampled from a man under 40 with Graves' ophthalmopathy.

This clonotype was seen many times. This sequence joins TRBV5-1 and TRBJ1-2, with D maybe TRBD1 (5 bases). CDR3 length equals 13 residues. Germline V CDR1 and CDR2: SGHRS, YFSETQ. Trimming removed 3 bases at V and 8 bases at J, with 14 bases between. CDR3 loop: CASSSGPREGYTF. The CDR3 bases are TGCGCCAGCAGCTCGGGGCCGAGGGAGGGCTACACCTTC.

CDR3 region: CASSLKFSYF. In DNA, the CDR3 is TGTGCCAGCAGTTTAAAGTTTTCGTACTTC. The chain combines TRBV28 with TRBJ2-5, with D unclear. The CDR3 consists of 10 residues. Looked up from germline, CDR1 is MDHEN and CDR2 is SYDVKM. Between the trimmed V and J ends, which lost 2 bases and 13 bases, there was a span of 8 bases.

In this sample, this clonotype turned up a few times. V and J are TRBV6-2 or TRBV6-3 and TRBJ1-2; maybe TRBD1 (5 bases). V gave up 0 bases and J gave up 7 bases, with 9 bases separating them. The CDR3 is 13 residues long. Germline V CDR1 and CDR2: MNHEY, SVGEGT. The CDR3 DNA reads TGTGCCAGCAGTTACTCAGCAGGGTCTGGCTACACCTTC. Encoded protein: CASSYSAGSGYTF.

The CDR3 spells CTATGTGGTDTQYF. In DNA form, the CDR3 reads TGCACTGCCACCGGGACAGGGGGCACAGATACGCAGTATTTT. The chain is built from TRBV20-1 and TRBJ2-3; TRBD1 matches 10 bases. Germline lookup yields CDR1 DFQATT and CDR2 SNEGSKA (reference sequence). The CDR3 has 14 residues.

This rearrangement joins TRBV6-2 or TRBV6-3 to TRBJ2-7; TRBD2 matches 12 bases. The CDR3 length is 16 residues. The J segment lost 2 bases and the V segment lost 8 bases, leaving 10 bases of the junction unmatched. Germline V CDR1 and CDR2: MNHEY, SVGEGT. In nucleotides, the CDR3 is TGTGCCAGCGAATATCTTGGACTAGCGGGAACCTACGAGCAGTACTTC. This encodes CASEYLGLAGTYEQYF.

This chain joins TRBV19 and TRBJ1-6; D call uncertain. CDR1 is LNHDA, CDR2 SQIVND, per germline (reference sequence). Trimming removed 4 bases at V and 10 bases at J, with 14 bases between. The length of the CDR3 is 14 residues. Here the CDR3 reads CASSTSQQWSPLHF. The CDR3 nucleotides are TGTGCCAGTAGTACCTCACAACAATGGTCACCCCTCCACTTT.

This clonotype was detected ten times or more. The chain employs TRBV28 and TRBJ1-1; D possibly corresponds to TRBD1 (5 bases). The CDR3 runs to 15 residues. Trimming took off 5 bases at V and 5 bases at J, with 18 bases between the two ends. The germline V gene encodes CDR1 MDHEN and CDR2 SYDVKM. CDR3 residues: CASSPPTASGTEAFF. The CDR3 region has the DNA TGTGCCAGCAGTCCCCCGACAGCATCAGGGACTGAAGCTTTCTTT.

This clonotype has a count of ten or more. The DNA of the CDR3 is TGTGCCAGTCGATCGGCAGGGGAGGACTATGGCTACACCTTC. This codes for CASRSAGEDYGYTF. V is TRBV18 and J is TRBJ1-2; D may be TRBD1 (6 bases). This CDR3 region has 14 residues. In germline, CDR1 is KGHSH, CDR2 LQKENI. Deletions cut 9 bases from V and 3 bases from J, with 17 bases between.

The V and J genes are TRBV6-2 or TRBV6-3 and TRBJ2-7; tentatively, D is TRBD1 (6 bases). Germline V CDR1 and CDR2: MNHEY, SVGEGT. V was shortened by 6 bases and J by 1 base, with 13 bases between the two germline ends. The CDR3 length is 14 residues. The CDR3 DNA sequence: TGTGCCAGCAGGCCCCAGGGGATATCCTACGAGCAGTACTTC. It yields the protein CASRPQGISYEQYF.

This rearrangement joins TRBV2 to TRBJ2-2, with unresolved D. CDR1 and CDR2 from the germline V gene are SNHLY and FYNNEI. V was pared by 3 bases and J by 1 base, with 6 bases between. The CDR3 has 14 residues. This CDR3 reads CASSDARNTGELFF. CDR3 nucleotide sequence: TGTGCCAGCAGTGATGCTAGGAACACCGGGGAGCTGTTTTTT.

This clonotype was detected only once. The rearrangement joins TRBV2 to TRBJ1-5; D not certain. Germline lookup yields CDR1 SNHLY and CDR2 FYNNEI. There are 14 residues in the CDR3. V was clipped by 4 bases and J by 3 bases, with 10 bases between them. CDR3 in amino acids: CASSGAGNNQPQHF. The DNA for the CDR3 is TGTGCCAGCAGTGGCGCAGGAAACAATCAGCCCCAGCATTTT.

The J gene is TRBJ1-1, the V gene TRBV4-1; D is unclear. The CDR3 covers 14 residues. The germline gives CDR1 MGHRA, CDR2 YSYEKL. Trimming pared 1 base from V and 2 bases from J, leaving 8 bases between. The CDR3 bases are TGCGCCAGCAGCCAAGTTTCGAGTAACACTGAAGCTTTCTTT. As protein: CASSQVSSNTEAFF.

V is TRBV18 and J is TRBJ2-1, with 8 bases lining up with TRBD2. The V gene's germline CDR1 is KGHSH and CDR2 LQKENI. The J segment lost 7 bases and the V segment lost 2 bases, leaving 4 bases of the junction unmatched. The CDR3 sequence is 14 residues long. For the CDR3, the DNA is TGTGCCAGCTCACCAGGTAGCGGGATGAATGAGCAGTTCTTC. Amino acid sequence: CASSPGSGMNEQFF.

This chain links TRBV10-3 with TRBJ1-3; no definite D call. This CDR3 is built from 13 residues. Trimming stripped 6 bases from V and 0 bases from J, with 6 bases between. Germline assignment: CDR1 ENHRY and CDR2 SYGVKD. The CDR3 reads CAISPISGNTIYF. The CDR3 coding sequence is TGTGCCATCAGCCCAATCTCTGGAAACACCATATATTTT.

The chain combines TRBV7-3 with TRBJ2-3, with 12 bases identical to TRBD2. CDR1 and CDR2 from the germline V gene are SGHTA and FQGTGA. Trimming at V came to 5 bases and at J to 4 bases, leaving 10 bases not matched to a gene. The CDR3 runs 17 residues. The CDR3 loop reads CASSRGRLAGAADTQYF. As DNA, the CDR3 is TGTGCCAGCAGCCGAGGAAGACTAGCGGGAGCGGCAGATACGCAGTATTTT.

Notes on this clonotype: A much larger clone sits a single nucleotide away, making a read error possible. Here the CDR3 omits its conserved ending phenylalanine or tryptophan, so a read error is the likely source. V and J are TRBV5-5 and TRBJ1-2; D uncertain. Germline V gene sequence: CDR1 SGHKS, CDR2 YYEKEE (reference sequence). The V end lost 5 bases, the J end lost 3 bases, and 8 bases lay between the germline ends. CDR3 length equals 12 residues. Here the CDR3 reads CASSLNYYGYTS. CDR3 bases: TGTGCCAGCAGTTTAAACTACTATGGCTACACCTCC.

The V gene is TRBV7-9, the J gene TRBJ1-4; D unclear. CDR1 SEHNR and CDR2 FQNEAQ come from the germline V gene (reference sequence). The CDR3 has 15 residues. Trimming removed 5 bases at V and 4 bases at J, with 14 bases between. Written as DNA, the CDR3 is TGTGCCAGCAGCCGAATTGCGGGGAGTAATGAAAAACTGTTTTTT. It translates to CASSRIAGSNEKLFF.

The table lists this clonotype with many counts. The V and J genes are TRBV20-1 and TRBJ2-2; D gene ambiguous. The V end was cut by 0 bases, the J end by 6 bases, with 14 bases between. The CDR3 totals 15 residues. Germline CDR1 and CDR2: DFQATT and SNEGSKA (reference sequence). CDR3: CSARDLRGRAGELFF. The CDR3, as DNA: TGCAGTGCTAGAGATCTCAGAGGACGCGCCGGGGAGCTGTTTTTT.

This chain joins TRBV24-1 and TRBJ2-7, with TRBD2 matching over 7 bases. The CDR3 runs to 14 residues. Germline V gene data show CDR1 as KGHDR and CDR2 as SFDVKD. Losses at the gene ends were 3 bases for V and 3 bases for J; bases not matched to a gene: 4. CDR3 protein: CATSDLAGDYEQYF. The CDR3 DNA reads as TGTGCCACCAGTGATCTGGCGGGAGACTACGAGCAGTACTTC.

The chain is built from TRBV4-2 and TRBJ2-5; D gene unclear. This CDR3 has 13 residues. V lost 8 bases to trimming and J lost 1 base, with 11 bases between them. Germline CDR1 is LGHNA and CDR2 is YNFKEQ. The CDR3: CASLDRTQETQYF. DNA of the CDR3: TGTGCCAGCCTCGACCGGACCCAAGAGACCCAGTACTTC.

This clonotype was seen a few times. The chain joins TRBV13 to TRBJ1-4, with D unclear. This CDR3 has 14 residues. Trimming shortened V by 1 base and J by 8 bases, and 11 bases separated the two germline ends. The germline gives CDR1 PRHDT, CDR2 FYEKMQ (reference sequence). The CDR3 nucleotides read TGTGCCAGCAGCTTAGATAGCAGTGGGGAAAAACTGTTTTTT. This encodes CASSLDSSGEKLFF.

The genes are TRBV30 and TRBJ2-1, with 12 bases lining up with TRBD2. Germline V gives CDR1 GTSNPN, CDR2 SVGIG (reference sequence). The CDR3 loop spans 15 amino acids. V trimming: 2 bases; J trimming: 8 bases; junction bases outside the gene matches: 7. CDR3 coding DNA: TGTGCCTGGAGTTTGAGGCTAGCGGGAGGGGATGAGCAGTTCTTC. It encodes CAWSLRLAGGDEQFF.